This TCR beta chain emerged from a study of T-cell memory formation after mild COVID-19. Study summary: There were largely donor-specific TCR clusters.

The J segment lost 2 bases and the V segment lost 5 bases, leaving 7 bases of the junction unmatched. In germline, CDR1 is MNHNY, CDR2 SVGAGI (reference sequence). The CDR3 runs to 17 residues. Overall study findings and caveats: Cross-reactive memory seemingly joined, as some responding clones were found in pre-infection memory. The study found contracting CD4+ clones mainly in CM and EM and contracting CD8+ clones in EMRA.

This clonotype has just one count. The target antigen is unknown. One entry per CDR3 protein, called by TCRdb with MiXCR from the 5' RACE reads. The sample records fewer than 450,000 distinct CDR3 sequences, around 21% being singletons. The clonotype originates from an adult woman who had mild COVID-19 (a few samples of this study predate the infection). Cell type and time point are not known. This rearrangement joins TRBV6-6 to TRBJ1-5; 12 nucleotides agree with TRBD1. The sequencing sample was made of PBMCs or a T cell subset sorted from them (not recorded which). The CDR3 spells CASSPRGTGGGNQPQHF. CDR3 bases: TGTGCCAGCAGTCCACGAGGGACAGGGGGCGGCAATCAGCCCCAGCATTTT.